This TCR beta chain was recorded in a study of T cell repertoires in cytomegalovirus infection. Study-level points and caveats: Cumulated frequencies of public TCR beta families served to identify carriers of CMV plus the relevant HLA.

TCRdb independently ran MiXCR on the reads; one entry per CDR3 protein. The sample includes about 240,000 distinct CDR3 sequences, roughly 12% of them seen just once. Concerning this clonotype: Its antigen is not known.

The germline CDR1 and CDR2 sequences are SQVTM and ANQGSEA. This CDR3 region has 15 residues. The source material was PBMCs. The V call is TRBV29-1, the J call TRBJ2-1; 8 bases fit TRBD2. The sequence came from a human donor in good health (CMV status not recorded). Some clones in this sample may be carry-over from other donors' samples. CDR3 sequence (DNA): TGCAGAGCCTCAAGACGGACTAGCAGTGACAATGAGCAGTTCTTC. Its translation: CRASRRTSSDNEQFF.